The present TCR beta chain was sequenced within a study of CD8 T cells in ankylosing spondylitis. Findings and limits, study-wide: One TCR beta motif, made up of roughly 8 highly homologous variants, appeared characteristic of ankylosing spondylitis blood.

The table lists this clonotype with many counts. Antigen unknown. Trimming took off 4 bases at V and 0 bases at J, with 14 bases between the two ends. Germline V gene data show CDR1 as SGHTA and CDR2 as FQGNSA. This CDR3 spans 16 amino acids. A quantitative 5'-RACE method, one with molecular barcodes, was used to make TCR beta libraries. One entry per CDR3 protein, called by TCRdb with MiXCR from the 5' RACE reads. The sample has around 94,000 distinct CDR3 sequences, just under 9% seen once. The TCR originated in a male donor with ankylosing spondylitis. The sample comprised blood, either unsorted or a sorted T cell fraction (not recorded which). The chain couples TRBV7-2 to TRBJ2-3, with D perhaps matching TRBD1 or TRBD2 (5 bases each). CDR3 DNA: TGTGCCAGCAGCTCCGGGACCGCAGCTAGCACAGATACGCAGTATTTT. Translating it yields CASSSGTAASTDTQYF.